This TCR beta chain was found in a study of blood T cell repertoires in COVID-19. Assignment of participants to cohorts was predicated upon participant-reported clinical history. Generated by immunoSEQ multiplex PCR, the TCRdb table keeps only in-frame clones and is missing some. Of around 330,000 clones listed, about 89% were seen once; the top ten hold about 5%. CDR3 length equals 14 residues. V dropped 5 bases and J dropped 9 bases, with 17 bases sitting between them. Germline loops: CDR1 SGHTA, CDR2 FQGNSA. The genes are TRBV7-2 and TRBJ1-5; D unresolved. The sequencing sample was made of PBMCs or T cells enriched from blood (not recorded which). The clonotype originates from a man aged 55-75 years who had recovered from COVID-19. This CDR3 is CASSLREGNMPQHF. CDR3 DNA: TGTGCCAGCAGCCTCCGGGAGGGCAATATGCCCCAGCATTTT.